This TCR beta chain was sequenced for a study of CD8+ T cells in alopecia areata. Study-level background: Patients in the study were on tofacitinib for 6 to 18 months, then off it for 6 months.

There are 12 residues in the CDR3. The germline gives CDR1 SEHNR, CDR2 FQNEAQ (reference sequence). Trimming cost V 4 bases and J 15 bases; bases outside gene matches: 8. Following extraction, RNA underwent reverse transcription to cDNA, which served as the sequencing template. Clones were sequenced by immunoSEQ multiplex PCR, and TCRdb holds only the in-frame ones, with some missing. The table records some 170,000 clones, approximately 59% of them present only once. Treatment indicated: oral pan-JAK inhibitor, 5-10 mg twice daily. Overall study results and limits: Lesional tissue from the scalp (especially in alopecia totalis/universalis) showed higher clonality than normal scalp. Uncertainty remains about how baseline CD8+ expansion links to response, with one nonresponder. Treatment with tofacitinib significantly lowered scalp clonality and reduced expanded CD8+ clones among the top 100.

Points on this clone: Its antigen is undetermined.

This TCR derives from a human donor with alopecia areata. The gene calls are TRBV7-9 and TRBJ1-5; 8 nucleotides align to TRBD1. This sample comprised CD4+ T cells sorted from blood, obtained around week 55, from a patient treated with tofacitinib. CDR3 DNA: TGTGCCAGCAGCTCACCTGGACAGGGCATGCATTTT. Its translation is CASSSPGQGMHF.